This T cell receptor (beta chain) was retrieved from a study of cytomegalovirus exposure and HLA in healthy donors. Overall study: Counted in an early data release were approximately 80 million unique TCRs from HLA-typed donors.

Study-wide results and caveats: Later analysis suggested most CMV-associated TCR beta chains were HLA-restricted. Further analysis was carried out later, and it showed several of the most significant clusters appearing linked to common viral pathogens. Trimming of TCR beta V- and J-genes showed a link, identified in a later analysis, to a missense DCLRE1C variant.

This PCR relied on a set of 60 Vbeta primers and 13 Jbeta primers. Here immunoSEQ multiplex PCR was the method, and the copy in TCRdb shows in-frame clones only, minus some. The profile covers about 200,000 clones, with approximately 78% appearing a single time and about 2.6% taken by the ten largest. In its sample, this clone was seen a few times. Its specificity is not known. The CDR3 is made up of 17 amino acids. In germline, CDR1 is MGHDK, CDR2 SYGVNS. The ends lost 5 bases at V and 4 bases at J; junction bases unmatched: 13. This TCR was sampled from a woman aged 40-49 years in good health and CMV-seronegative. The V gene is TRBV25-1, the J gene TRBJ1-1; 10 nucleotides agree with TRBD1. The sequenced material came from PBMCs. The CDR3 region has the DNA TGTGCCAGCAGTCCGGGACAGGGGACGTTCCGGGTCACTGAAGCTTTCTTT. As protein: CASSPGQGTFRVTEAFF.